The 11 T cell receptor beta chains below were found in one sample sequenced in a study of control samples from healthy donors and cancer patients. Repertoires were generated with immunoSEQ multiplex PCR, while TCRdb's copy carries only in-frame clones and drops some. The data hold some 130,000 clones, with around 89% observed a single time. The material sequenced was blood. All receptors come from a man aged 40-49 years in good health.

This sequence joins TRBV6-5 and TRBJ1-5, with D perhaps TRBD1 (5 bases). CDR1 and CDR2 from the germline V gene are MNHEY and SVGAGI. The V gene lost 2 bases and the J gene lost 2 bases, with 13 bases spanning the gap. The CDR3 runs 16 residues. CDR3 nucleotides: TGTGCCAGCAGTTACCGACAGCCAGCTCGCAATCAGCCCCAGCATTTT. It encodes CASSYRQPARNQPQHF.

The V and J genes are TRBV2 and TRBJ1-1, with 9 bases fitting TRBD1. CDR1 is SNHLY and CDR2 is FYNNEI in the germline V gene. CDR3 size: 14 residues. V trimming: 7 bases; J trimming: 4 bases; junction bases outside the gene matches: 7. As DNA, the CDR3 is TGTGCCAGCAAGATGGGGACAGGGAGCACTGAAGCTTTCTTT. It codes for CASKMGTGSTEAFF.

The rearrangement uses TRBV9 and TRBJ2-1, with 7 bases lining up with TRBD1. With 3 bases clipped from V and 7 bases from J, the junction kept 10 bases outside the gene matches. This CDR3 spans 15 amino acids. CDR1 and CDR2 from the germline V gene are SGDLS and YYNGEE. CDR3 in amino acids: CASSAATGLLNEQFF. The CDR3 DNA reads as TGTGCCAGCAGCGCGGCGACAGGGCTCTTGAATGAGCAGTTCTTC.

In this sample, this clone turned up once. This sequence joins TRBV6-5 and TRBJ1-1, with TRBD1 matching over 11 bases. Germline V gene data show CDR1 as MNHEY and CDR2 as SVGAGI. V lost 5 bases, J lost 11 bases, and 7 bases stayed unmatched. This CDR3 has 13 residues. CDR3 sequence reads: CASSRGTGGRAFF. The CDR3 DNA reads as TGTGCCAGCAGTCGGGGGACAGGGGGGAGGGCTTTCTTT.

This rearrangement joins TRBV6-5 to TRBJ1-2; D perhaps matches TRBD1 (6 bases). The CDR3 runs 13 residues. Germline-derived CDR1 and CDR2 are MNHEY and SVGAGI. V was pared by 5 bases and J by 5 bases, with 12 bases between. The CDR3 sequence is CASSLQGYYGYTF. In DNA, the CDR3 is TGTGCCAGCAGTCTACAGGGTTATTATGGCTACACCTTC.

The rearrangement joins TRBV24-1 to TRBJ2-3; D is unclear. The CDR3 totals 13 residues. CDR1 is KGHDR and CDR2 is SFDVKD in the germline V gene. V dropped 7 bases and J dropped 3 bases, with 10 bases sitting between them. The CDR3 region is CATSQPSTDTQYF. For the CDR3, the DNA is TGTGCCACCAGCCAGCCCAGTACAGATACGCAGTATTTT.

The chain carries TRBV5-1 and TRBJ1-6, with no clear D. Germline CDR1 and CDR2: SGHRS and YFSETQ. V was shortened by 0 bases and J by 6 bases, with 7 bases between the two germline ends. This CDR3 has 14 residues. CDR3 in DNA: TGCGCCAGCAGCTTGGAACGGGCTAATTCACCCCTCCACTTT. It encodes CASSLERANSPLHF.

The CDR3 here is CASSPQGSYEQYF. For the CDR3, the DNA is TGTGCCAGCTCACCACAGGGATCCTACGAGCAGTACTTC. The chain combines TRBV18 with TRBJ2-7; D unclear. The CDR3 is made up of 13 amino acids. V lost 1 base, J lost 1 base, and 5 bases lay in between. The germline V gene has CDR1 KGHSH and CDR2 LQKENI.

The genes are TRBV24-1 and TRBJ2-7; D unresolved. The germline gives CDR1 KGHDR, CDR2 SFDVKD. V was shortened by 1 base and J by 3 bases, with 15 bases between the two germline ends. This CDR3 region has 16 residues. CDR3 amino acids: CATSDFYLKVLYEQYF. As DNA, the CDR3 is TGTGCCACCAGTGATTTCTATCTCAAAGTACTCTACGAGCAGTACTTC.

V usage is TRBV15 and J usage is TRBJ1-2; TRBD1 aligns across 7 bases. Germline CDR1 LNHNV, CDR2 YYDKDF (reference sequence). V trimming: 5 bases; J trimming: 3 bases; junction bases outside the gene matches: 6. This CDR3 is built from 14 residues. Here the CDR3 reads CATSPETGHYGYTF. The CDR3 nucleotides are TGTGCCACCAGCCCTGAGACAGGGCACTATGGCTACACCTTC.

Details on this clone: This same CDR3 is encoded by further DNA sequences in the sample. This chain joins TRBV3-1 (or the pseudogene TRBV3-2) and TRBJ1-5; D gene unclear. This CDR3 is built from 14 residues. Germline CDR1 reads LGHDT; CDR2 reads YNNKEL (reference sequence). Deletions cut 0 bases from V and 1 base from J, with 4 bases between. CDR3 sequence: CASSQDLSNQPQHF. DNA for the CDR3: TGTGCCAGCAGCCAAGATCTGAGCAATCAGCCCCAGCATTTT.